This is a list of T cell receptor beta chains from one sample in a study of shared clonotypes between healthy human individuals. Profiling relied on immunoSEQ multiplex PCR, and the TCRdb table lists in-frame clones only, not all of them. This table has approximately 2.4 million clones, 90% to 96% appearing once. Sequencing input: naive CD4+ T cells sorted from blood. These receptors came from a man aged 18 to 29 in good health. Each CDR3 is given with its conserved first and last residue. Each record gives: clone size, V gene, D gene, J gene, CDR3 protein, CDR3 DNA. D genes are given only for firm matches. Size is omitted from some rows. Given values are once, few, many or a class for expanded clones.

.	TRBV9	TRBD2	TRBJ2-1	CASSVSLAGGSSYNEQFF	TGTGCCAGCAGCGTAAGCCTAGCGGGAGGGAGCTCCTACAATGAGCAGTTCTTC
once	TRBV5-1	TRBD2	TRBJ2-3	CASRLAGGSDTQYF	TGCGCCAGCAGACTAGCGGGAGGCTCAGATACGCAGTATTTT
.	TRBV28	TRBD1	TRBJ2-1	CASSATGQGYNEQFF	TGTGCCAGCAGTGCTACGGGACAGGGGTACAATGAGCAGTTCTTC
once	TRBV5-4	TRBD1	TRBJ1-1	CASSSKGQGEGAFF	TGTGCCAGCAGCTCGAAAGGACAGGGGGAGGGGGCTTTCTTT
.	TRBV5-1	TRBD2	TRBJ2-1	CASSSGLAGGPRSYNEQFF	TGCGCCAGCAGCAGCGGACTAGCGGGAGGGCCCCGCTCCTACAATGAGCAGTTCTTC
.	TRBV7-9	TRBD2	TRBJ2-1	CASSLGVGRNEQFF	TGTGCCAGCAGCTTAGGGGTCGGGAGGAATGAGCAGTTCTTC
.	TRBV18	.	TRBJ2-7	CASSPLLEQYF	TGTGCCAGCTCACCCCTCTTGGAGCAGTACTTC
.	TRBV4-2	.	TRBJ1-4	CASSQDLRVGLLFF	TGTGCCAGCAGCCAAGATCTTAGGGTCGGTCTACTGTTTTTT
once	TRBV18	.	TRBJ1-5	CASSSLFSNQPQHF	TGTGCCAGCTCGTCTCTATTTAGCAATCAGCCCCAGCATTTT
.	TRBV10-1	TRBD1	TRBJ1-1	CASSRTGGTEAFF	TGCGCCAGCAGTAGAACAGGGGGTACTGAAGCTTTCTTT
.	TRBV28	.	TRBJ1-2	CASSPGTLGGYTF	TGTGCCAGCAGTCCTGGGACCCTAGGTGGCTACACCTTC
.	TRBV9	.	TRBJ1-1	CASSGGPIGNTEAFF	TGTGCCAGCAGCGGGGGCCCGATTGGGAACACTGAAGCTTTCTTT
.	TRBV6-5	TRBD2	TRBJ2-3	CASRWTSGAWDTQYF	TGTGCCAGCAGGTGGACTAGCGGGGCTTGGGATACGCAGTATTTT
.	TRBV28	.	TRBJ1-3	CASILGPGNGNTIYF	TGTGCCAGCATCCTAGGCCCGGGGAATGGAAACACCATATATTTT
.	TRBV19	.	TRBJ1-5	CASSIRGAASNQPQHF	TGTGCCAGTAGTATTAGAGGGGCAGCTAGCAATCAGCCCCAGCATTTT
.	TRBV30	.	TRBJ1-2	CAWSTPGPLRGYTF	TGTGCCTGGAGTACCCCCGGTCCTCTAAGGGGCTACACCTTC
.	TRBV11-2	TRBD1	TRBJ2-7	CASSFRTGGSYEQYF	TGTGCCAGCAGCTTCCGCACAGGGGGCTCCTACGAGCAGTACTTC
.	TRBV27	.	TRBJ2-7	CASGGRGGYGYEQYF	TGTGCCAGCGGAGGAAGGGGGGGCTATGGGTACGAGCAGTACTTC
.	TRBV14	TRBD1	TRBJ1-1	CASSTRQGRGAFF	TGTGCCAGCAGCACCCGACAGGGGAGAGGTGCTTTCTTT
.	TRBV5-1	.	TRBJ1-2	CASGREGANYGYTF	TGCGCCAGCGGGAGGGAGGGAGCTAACTATGGCTACACCTTC
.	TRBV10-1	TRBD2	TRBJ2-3	CASSPGSGSSDTQYF	TGCGCCAGCAGCCCCGGTAGCGGGAGTTCGGATACGCAGTATTTT
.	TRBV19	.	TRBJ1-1	CASSMLGTEAFF	TGTGCCAGTAGTATGTTAGGCACTGAAGCTTTCTTT
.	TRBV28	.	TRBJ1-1	CASRNSGGRGMNTEAFF	TGTGCCAGCAGAAATAGCGGGGGGAGAGGCATGAACACTGAAGCTTTCTTT
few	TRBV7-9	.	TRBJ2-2	CASSGRQASNTGELFF	TGTGCCAGCAGCGGACGACAGGCTTCGAACACCGGGGAGCTGTTTTTT
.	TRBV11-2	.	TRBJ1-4	CASSLDGGTTHEKLFF	TGTGCCAGCAGCTTAGATGGGGGGACGACGCATGAAAAACTGTTTTTT
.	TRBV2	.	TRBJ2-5	CASSEGQTQYF	TGTGCCAGCAGTGAGGGACAGACCCAGTACTTC
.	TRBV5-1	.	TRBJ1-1	CASSSRVGGGEAFF	TGCGCCAGCAGCTCCCGAGTGGGTGGCGGGGAAGCTTTCTTT
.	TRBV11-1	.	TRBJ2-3	CASSSRGATLTDTQYF	TGTGCCAGCAGCTCCAGGGGGGCCACACTCACGGATACGCAGTATTTT
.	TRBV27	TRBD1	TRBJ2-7	CASSRWDRSYEQYF	TGTGCCAGCAGTCGGTGGGACAGATCCTACGAGCAGTACTTC
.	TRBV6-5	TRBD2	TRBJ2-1	CASRQTSGEQFF	TGTGCCAGCAGACAGACTAGCGGAGAGCAGTTCTTC
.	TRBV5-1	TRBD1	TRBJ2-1	CASSPSTGVGNEQFF	TGCGCCAGCAGCCCGAGCACAGGGGTGGGCAATGAGCAGTTCTTC